This T cell receptor (beta chain) was identified during a study of blood T cell repertoires in COVID-19. Overall study: Some COVID-19 samples were acute and others convalescent; all came from the United States, Italy and Spain.

Sequencing used immunoSEQ multiplex PCR; TCRdb keeps in-frame clones, though not all of them. Among more than 150,000 clones listed, 84% were seen once. This TCR was sampled from a man aged 18 to 35 with active or convalescent COVID-19. Input material: peripheral blood.

CDR3: CASQQGAYGYTF. The CDR3 bases are TGTGCCAGTCAACAGGGTGCCTATGGCTACACCTTC. The V gene is TRBV6-4, the J gene TRBJ1-2, with D tentatively TRBD1 (6 bases). Germline assignment: CDR1 MRHNA and CDR2 SNTAGT. This CDR3 is 12 amino acids long. V was shortened by 9 bases and J by 4 bases, with 12 bases between the two germline ends.